This T cell receptor (beta chain) was recorded in a study of naive and memory T cell subsets. Ligated cDNA underwent four rounds of PCR with nested alpha and beta constant region primers and SP2. TCRdb recomputed calls from the 5' RACE reads with MiXCR, one row per CDR3 protein. The sample includes tens of thousands of distinct CDR3 sequences, roughly 4.7% seen only once; the top ten take roughly 0.8%. TCR cDNA received a 3' ligated oligonucleotide that carried a UMI. Whole-blood samples were 2.5 to 3 ml of peripheral blood from healthy adult volunteers. The CDR3 is made up of 16 amino acids. CDR1 and CDR2 from the germline V gene are LGHNA and YSLEER. The ends were cut back, 0 bases at V and 0 bases at J, with 10 bases in the middle.

The chain carries TRBV4-3 and TRBJ2-3; the D gene could be TRBD1 or TRBD2 (5 bases each). This receptor was obtained from a female donor in good health. CDR3: CASSQDGTTSTDTQYF. Here the CDR3 DNA reads TGCGCCAGCAGCCAAGATGGGACGACTAGCACAGATACGCAGTATTTT.